This entry lists 21 T cell receptor beta chains sequenced from one sample in a study of T-cell reconstitution after alpha-beta-depleted transplantation in children. Using unique molecular identifiers, the investigators prepared the TCRbeta library. TCRdb redid the calling of the PCR reads with MiXCR, one entry per CDR3 protein. Among around 5,900 distinct CDR3 sequences, roughly 15% were seen once, and the ten largest hold less than 85%. This sample comprised PBMCs, mostly from graft donor cells, obtained 180 days after TCRalphabeta/CD19-depleted stem cell transplant. All receptors come from a patient aged 2-10 years who had a stem cell transplant for inherited bone marrow failure, so the T cells may come from the graft donor.

The table lists this clonotype with many counts. The rearrangement uses TRBV5-1 and TRBJ2-7; 7 bases are a match to TRBD2. J was trimmed by 2 bases and V by 0 bases; bases with no gene match: 2. This CDR3 spans 14 amino acids. Per germline, CDR1 SGHRS and CDR2 YFSETQ. The DNA for the CDR3 is TGCGCCAGCAGCTTGGAACTAGCGACCTACGAGCAGTACTTC. Residues: CASSLELATYEQYF.

This clonotype was counted many times. The rearrangement links TRBV4-2 to TRBJ2-3; 7 bases map to TRBD2. The CDR3 is 16 amino acids. CDR1 is LGHNA and CDR2 is YNFKEQ in the germline V gene. The V gene end was trimmed by 1 base and the J gene end by 2 bases; junction bases not matched to a gene: 6. CDR3 in amino acids: CASSQVRGGLTDTQYF. The DNA of the CDR3 is TGTGCCAGCAGCCAAGTCCGCGGGGGTCTCACAGATACGCAGTATTTT.

This clonotype was picked up many times. The V call is TRBV20-1, the J call TRBJ1-4; TRBD1 is a possible D gene (6 bases). Trimming took 1 base from V and 6 from J, leaving 12 bases between them. The CDR3 consists of 14 residues. Germline CDR1 is DFQATT and CDR2 is SNEGSKA (reference sequence). The CDR3 coding sequence is TGCAGTGCTAGAGTTTCGGGGGGCGATGAAAAACTGTTTTTT. Its translation: CSARVSGGDEKLFF.

This clonotype was detected many times. The chain couples TRBV25-1 to TRBJ2-1; 10 bases are a match to TRBD1. Germline CDR1 is MGHDK and CDR2 is SYGVNS. J was trimmed by 9 bases and V by 2 bases; bases with no gene match: 10. This CDR3 region has 16 residues. The CDR3 nucleotides are TGTGCCAGCAGTGAAGGTGGACAGGGGGTCGTGGCTGAGCAGTTCTTC. Amino acids: CASSEGGQGVVAEQFF.

Ten or more counts support this clonotype. The chain employs TRBV7-2 and TRBJ2-7; D unclear. Germline assignment: CDR1 SGHTA and CDR2 FQGNSA. The CDR3 has 16 amino acids. V shed 3 bases and J shed 3 bases, with 18 bases lying between them. CDR3 in amino acids: CASSFSPLVFGYEQYF. The CDR3 bases are TGTGCCAGCAGCTTTTCCCCCCTAGTTTTCGGCTACGAGCAGTACTTC.

In its sample, this clonotype was seen many times. The V call is TRBV28, the J call TRBJ2-7; 13 nucleotides match TRBD2. J gave up 5 bases and V 3 bases, and 10 bases lay outside the gene matches. The CDR3 runs to 17 residues. Germline V lookup: CDR1 MDHEN, CDR2 SYDVKM. DNA of the CDR3: TGTGCCAGCAGTTTTCCGATACTAGCGGGAGGGTGGCACGAGCAGTACTTC. It translates to CASSFPILAGGWHEQYF.

This clonotype was observed at least ten times. The gene calls are TRBV24-1 and TRBJ1-1; no firm D call. The CDR3 loop spans 11 amino acids. Trimming cost V 7 bases and J 6 bases, with 8 bases left between them. Looked up from germline, CDR1 is KGHDR and CDR2 is SFDVKD. The CDR3 DNA reads as TGTGCCACCAGCCCGGACCCTGAAGCTTTCTTT. Translation: CATSPDPEAFF.

Many counts were recorded for this clonotype. This chain connects TRBV7-2 to TRBJ2-5; 8 bases match TRBD2. Germline V lookup: CDR1 SGHTA, CDR2 FQGNSA. This CDR3 region has 15 residues. J was trimmed by 1 base and V by 5 bases; bases with no gene match: 6. The CDR3 is CASSQYSGAQETQYF. CDR3 sequence (DNA): TGTGCCAGCAGCCAGTATAGCGGGGCCCAAGAGACCCAGTACTTC. The whole variable domain, remainder taken from reference TRBV7-2 and TRBJ2-5, is GAGVSQSPSNKVTEKGKDVELRCDPISGHTALYWYRQSLGQGLEFLIYFQGNSAPDKSGLPSDRFSAERTGGSVSTLTIQRTQQEDSAVYLCASSQYSGAQETQYFGPGTRLLVL.

CDR3 protein: CASSSSGAGSSYNEQFF. The CDR3, as DNA: TGTGCCAGCAGCTCCTCAGGCGCGGGGAGCTCCTACAATGAGCAGTTCTTC. The rearrangement uses TRBV7-3 and TRBJ2-1; the D gene is possibly TRBD2 (6 bases). Between the trimmed V and J ends, which lost 4 bases and 0 bases, there was a span of 16 bases. CDR1 SGHTA and CDR2 FQGTGA come from the germline V gene. The CDR3 totals 17 residues.

This clonotype was observed at least ten times. The chain combines TRBV6-5 with TRBJ1-5; TRBD1 might be the D (5 bases). The CDR3 is made up of 14 amino acids. V gave up 0 bases and J gave up 3 bases, with 6 bases separating them. CDR1 is MNHEY and CDR2 is SVGAGI in the germline V gene. CDR3 protein: CASSYSGPNQPQHF. The CDR3, as DNA: TGTGCCAGCAGTTACTCGGGGCCCAATCAGCCCCAGCATTTT.

This clonotype appeared many times. This chain uses TRBV10-1 with TRBJ2-1, with a possible D match to TRBD2 (6 bases). This CDR3 region has 13 residues. V was cut by 6 bases and J by 5 bases, with 11 bases left in between. From germline, CDR1 is WNHNN and CDR2 SYGVQD (reference sequence). The CDR3 region has the DNA TGCGCCAGCAGCCGCGGAGGGAACAATGAGCAGTTCTTC. It translates to CASSRGGNNEQFF.

This clonotype has at least ten counts. The chain uses TRBV20-1 and TRBJ2-1; the D gene could be TRBD1 or TRBD2 (6 bases each). Trimming left V 3 bases short and J 8 bases short, with 17 bases between. This CDR3 spans 14 amino acids. The germline V gene encodes CDR1 DFQATT and CDR2 SNEGSKA (reference sequence). As DNA, the CDR3 is TGCAGTGCTAGGCCTACAGGGAGGAACTATGAGCAGTTCTTC. Protein sequence: CSARPTGRNYEQFF.

In this sample, this clonotype turned up many times. The rearrangement uses TRBV9 and TRBJ2-7, with 8 bases aligning to TRBD1. The germline V gene encodes CDR1 SGDLS and CDR2 YYNGEE. V lost 0 bases, J lost 0 bases, and 5 bases stayed unmatched. This CDR3 is 16 amino acids long. CDR3 nucleotides: TGTGCCAGCAGCGTAGCAGCAGGGGGCGCCTCCTACGAGCAGTACTTC. Translated: CASSVAAGGASYEQYF.

This chain joins TRBV18 and TRBJ2-7; TRBD1 matches 8 bases. This CDR3 is built from 15 residues. Germline V lookup: CDR1 KGHSH, CDR2 LQKENI. The V and J ends lost 1 base and 3 bases, in that order; junction bases with no gene match: 5. The CDR3 sequence is CASSPRQGLGYEQYF. The CDR3 nucleotides are TGTGCCAGCTCACCACGACAGGGGTTGGGCTACGAGCAGTACTTC.

The chain uses TRBV5-5 and TRBJ2-1; a possible D gene is TRBD1 (6 bases). The V gene lost 1 base and the J gene lost 9 bases, with 8 bases spanning the gap. The germline V gene has CDR1 SGHKS and CDR2 YYEKEE (reference sequence). The CDR3 consists of 12 residues. CDR3 amino acids: CASSLSGVEQFF. The DNA of the CDR3 is TGTGCCAGCAGCTTGTCAGGGGTTGAGCAGTTCTTC.

There are many counts of this clonotype. The chain uses TRBV20-1 and TRBJ1-1; no firm D call. Germline CDR1 and CDR2: DFQATT and SNEGSKA (reference sequence). The CDR3 has 10 residues. Trimming left V 3 bases short and J 8 bases short, with 7 bases between. The DNA of the CDR3 is TGCAGTGCTAGCAGGAGGGAAGCTTTCTTT. Translating gives CSASRREAFF.

The chain uses TRBV7-9 and TRBJ2-7; D is unclear. Germline V gene sequence: CDR1 SEHNR, CDR2 FQNEAQ (reference sequence). V was trimmed by 0 bases and J by 3 bases, leaving 9 bases between them. This CDR3 region has 14 residues. The chain's CDR3 is CASSLALPGYEQYF. CDR3 in DNA: TGTGCCAGCAGCTTAGCGCTACCGGGCTACGAGCAGTACTTC.

This clonotype appeared a few times. The V call is TRBV18, the J call TRBJ1-2; D may be TRBD1 (5 bases). Trimming shortened V by 4 bases and J by 3 bases, and 15 bases separated the two germline ends. CDR3 size: 15 residues. Germline V gives CDR1 KGHSH, CDR2 LQKENI. The CDR3 protein is CASSRIMGRDYGYTF. Here the CDR3 DNA reads TGTGCCAGCTCACGTATCATGGGGCGGGACTATGGCTACACCTTC. Filled out from reference TRBV18 and TRBJ1-2, the complete variable domain reads NAGVMQNPRHLVRRRGQEARLRCSPMKGHSHVYWYRQLPEEGLKFMVYLQKENIIDESGMPKERFSAEFPKEGPSILRIQQVVRGDSAAYFCASSRIMGRDYGYTFGSGTRLTVV.

This clonotype was seen ten or more times. The rearrangement links TRBV25-1 to TRBJ1-5; D gene uncertain. CDR1 is MGHDK and CDR2 is SYGVNS in the germline V gene. V was trimmed by 3 bases and J by 7 bases, leaving 16 bases between them. This CDR3 comprises 15 residues. The CDR3 is CASSDSADGPQPQHF. The CDR3 bases are TGTGCCAGCAGTGACTCCGCCGACGGGCCCCAGCCCCAGCATTTT. The full variable domain, its missing parts supplied by reference TRBV25-1 and TRBJ1-5, is EADIYQTPRYLVIGTGKKITLECSQTMGHDKMYWYQQDPGMELHLIHYSYGVNSTEKGDLSSESTVSRIRTEHFPLTLESARPSHTSQYLCASSDSADGPQPQHFGDGTRLSIL.

CDR3 sequence (DNA): TGCGCCAGCAGCTTGGGTCAGGGAAGCACAGATACGCAGTATTTT. Translated: CASSLGQGSTDTQYF. V gene TRBV5-1 combines with J gene TRBJ2-3; TRBD1 is a possible D gene (5 bases). The germline gives CDR1 SGHRS, CDR2 YFSETQ. The V and J ends lost 0 bases and 0 bases respectively, with 8 bases between them. The CDR3 contains 15 residues.

This chain uses TRBV13 with TRBJ2-3; D unresolved. The CDR3 consists of 15 residues. The V end was cut by 5 bases, the J end by 6 bases, with 18 bases between. Germline loops: CDR1 PRHDT, CDR2 FYEKMQ (reference sequence). This CDR3 is CASSPVTTLGDTQYF. The CDR3 region has the DNA TGTGCCAGCAGCCCCGTGACCACATTAGGGGATACGCAGTATTTT.